The TCR beta chain under discussion was sequenced for a study of blood T cell repertoires in COVID-19. Those enrolled, adults aged roughly 18 to 89 years, came from about 24 US areas. The J segment lost 11 bases and the V segment lost 5 bases, leaving 9 bases of the junction unmatched. Germline lookup yields CDR1 MDHEN and CDR2 SYDVKM. The CDR3 loop spans 13 amino acids. In the original workflow: Amplification of reference gene primers was used by the study to estimate nucleated cell counts. TCRdb's copy holds only in-frame clones and misses some; the assay was immunoSEQ multiplex PCR. V and J calls and clone size are given by that table; D and trimming were obtained from the DNA. This sample has some 260,000 clones, with around 80% found just once.

Source material: PBMCs or T cells enriched from blood (not recorded which). The source of this sequence is a man younger than 40 with acute COVID-19. The rearrangement links TRBV28 to TRBJ1-3, with TRBD1 matching 7 bases. DNA for the CDR3: TGTGCCAGCAGTCCCTCACCCGGGACAGCCATATATTTT. Translation gives CASSPSPGTAIYF. Filled out from reference TRBV28 and TRBJ1-3, the complete variable domain reads DVKVTQSSRYLVKRTGEKVFLECVQDMDHENMFWYRQDPGLGLRLIYFSYDVKMKEKGDIPEGYSVSREKKERFSLILESASTNQTSMYLCASSPSPGTAIYFGEGSWLTVV.